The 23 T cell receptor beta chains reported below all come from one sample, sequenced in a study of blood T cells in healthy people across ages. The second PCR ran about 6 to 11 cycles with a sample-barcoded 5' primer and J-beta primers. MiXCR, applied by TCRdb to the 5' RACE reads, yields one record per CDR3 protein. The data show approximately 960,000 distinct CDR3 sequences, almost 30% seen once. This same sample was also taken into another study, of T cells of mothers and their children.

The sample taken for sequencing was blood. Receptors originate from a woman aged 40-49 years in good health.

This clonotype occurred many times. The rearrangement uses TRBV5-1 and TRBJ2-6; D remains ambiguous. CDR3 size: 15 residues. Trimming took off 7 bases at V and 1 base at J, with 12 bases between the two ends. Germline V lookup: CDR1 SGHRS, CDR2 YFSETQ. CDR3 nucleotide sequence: TGCGCCAGCGAAAGTGGTTCGTCTGGGGCCAACGTCCTGACTTTC. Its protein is CASESGSSGANVLTF.

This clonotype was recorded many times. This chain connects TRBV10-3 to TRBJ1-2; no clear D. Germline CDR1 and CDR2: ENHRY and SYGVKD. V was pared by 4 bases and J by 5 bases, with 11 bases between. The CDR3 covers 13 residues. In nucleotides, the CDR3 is TGTGCCATCAGTGCGGGCCCGGAGTATGGCTACACCTTC. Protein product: CAISAGPEYGYTF.

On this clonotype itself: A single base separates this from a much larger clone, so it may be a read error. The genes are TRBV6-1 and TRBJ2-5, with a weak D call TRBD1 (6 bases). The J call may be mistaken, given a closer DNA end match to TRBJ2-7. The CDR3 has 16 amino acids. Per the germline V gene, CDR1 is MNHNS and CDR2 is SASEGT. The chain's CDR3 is CANSEAGQLVAYEQYF. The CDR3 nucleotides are TGTGCCAACAGTGAAGCTGGACAGTTAGTCGCCTACGAGCAGTACTTC.

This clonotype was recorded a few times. The CDR3 protein is CASSHFVGTSGRPHNEQFF. For the CDR3, the DNA is TGCGCCAGCAGCCATTTTGTAGGGACTAGCGGGAGGCCTCACAATGAGCAGTTCTTC. J is TRBJ2-1 and V is TRBV4-3, with TRBD2 matching over 15 bases. Germline V gene data show CDR1 as LGHNA and CDR2 as YSLEER. V was clipped by 3 bases and J by 5 bases; unmatched bases: 11. The CDR3 loop spans 19 amino acids.

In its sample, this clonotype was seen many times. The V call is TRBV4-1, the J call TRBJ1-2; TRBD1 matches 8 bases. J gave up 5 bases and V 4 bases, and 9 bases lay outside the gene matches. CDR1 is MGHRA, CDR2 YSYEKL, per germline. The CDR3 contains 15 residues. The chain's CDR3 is CASSPWTGLGYGYTF. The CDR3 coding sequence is TGCGCCAGCAGCCCCTGGACAGGGTTGGGTTATGGCTACACCTTC.

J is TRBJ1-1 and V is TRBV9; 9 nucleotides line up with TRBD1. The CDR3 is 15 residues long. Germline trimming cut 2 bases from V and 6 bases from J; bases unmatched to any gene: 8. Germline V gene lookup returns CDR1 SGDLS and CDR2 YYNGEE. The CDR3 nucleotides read TGTGCCAGCAGCGTCGGGACAGGGAACGGGGCTGAAGCTTTCTTT. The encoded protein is CASSVGTGNGAEAFF.

CDR3 sequence: CSARTQTGPVGGYTF. The CDR3 region has the DNA TGCAGTGCTAGAACCCAGACAGGGCCAGTGGGGGGCTACACCTTC. The J gene is TRBJ1-2, the V gene TRBV20-1; 7 nucleotides match TRBD1. Germline-derived CDR1 and CDR2 are DFQATT and SNEGSKA (reference sequence). The V and J ends lost 2 bases and 8 bases, in that order; junction bases with no gene match: 14. The CDR3 extends over 15 amino acids.

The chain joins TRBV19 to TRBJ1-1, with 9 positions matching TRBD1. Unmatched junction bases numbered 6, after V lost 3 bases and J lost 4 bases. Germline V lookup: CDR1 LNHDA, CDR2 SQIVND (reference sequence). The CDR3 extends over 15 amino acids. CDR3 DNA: TGTGCCAGTAGTATCAAAGACAGGGGGGCCACTGAAGCTTTCTTT. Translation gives CASSIKDRGATEAFF.

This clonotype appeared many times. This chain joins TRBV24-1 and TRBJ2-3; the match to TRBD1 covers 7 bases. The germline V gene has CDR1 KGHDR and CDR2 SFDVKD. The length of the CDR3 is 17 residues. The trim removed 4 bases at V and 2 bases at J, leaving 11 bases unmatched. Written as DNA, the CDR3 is TGTGCCACCAGTGACCCGGGCCGGGACAGCAACACAGATACGCAGTATTTT. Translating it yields CATSDPGRDSNTDTQYF.

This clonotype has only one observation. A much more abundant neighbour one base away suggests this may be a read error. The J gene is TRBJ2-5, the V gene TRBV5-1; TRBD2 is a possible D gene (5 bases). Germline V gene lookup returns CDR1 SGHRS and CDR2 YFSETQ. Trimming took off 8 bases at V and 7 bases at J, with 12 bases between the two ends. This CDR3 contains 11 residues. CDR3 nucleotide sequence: TGCGCCAGTTGGGTAGGAGGGACCCAGTACTTC. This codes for CASWVGGTQYF. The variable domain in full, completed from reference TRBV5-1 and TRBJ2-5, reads KAGVTQTPRYLIKTRGQQVTLSCSPISGHRSVSWYQQTPGQGLQFLFEYFSETQRNKGNFPGRFSGRQFSNSRSEMNVSTLELGDSALYLCASWVGGTQYFGPGTRLLVL.

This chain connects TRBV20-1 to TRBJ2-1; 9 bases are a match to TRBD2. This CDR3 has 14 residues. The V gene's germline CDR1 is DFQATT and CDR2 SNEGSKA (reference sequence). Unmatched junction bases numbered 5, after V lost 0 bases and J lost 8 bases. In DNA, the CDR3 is TGCAGTGCTAGAGATGCGGGGGGGCTGGATGAGCAGTTCTTC. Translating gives CSARDAGGLDEQFF.

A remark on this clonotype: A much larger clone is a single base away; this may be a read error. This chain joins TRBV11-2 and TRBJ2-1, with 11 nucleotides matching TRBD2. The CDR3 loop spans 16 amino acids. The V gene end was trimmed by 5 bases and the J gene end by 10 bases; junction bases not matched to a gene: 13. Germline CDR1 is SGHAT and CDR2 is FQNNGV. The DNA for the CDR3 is TGTGCCAGCAGCATCTCCCGACTAGCGGGGAATTACGAGCAGTTCTTC. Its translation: CASSISRLAGNYEQFF.

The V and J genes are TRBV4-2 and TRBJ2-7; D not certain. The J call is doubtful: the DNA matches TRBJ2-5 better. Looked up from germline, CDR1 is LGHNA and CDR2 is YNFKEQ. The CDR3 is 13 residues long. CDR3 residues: CASSQGWTETQYF. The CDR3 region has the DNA TGTGCCAGCAGCCAAGGGTGGACAGAGACCCAGTACTTC.

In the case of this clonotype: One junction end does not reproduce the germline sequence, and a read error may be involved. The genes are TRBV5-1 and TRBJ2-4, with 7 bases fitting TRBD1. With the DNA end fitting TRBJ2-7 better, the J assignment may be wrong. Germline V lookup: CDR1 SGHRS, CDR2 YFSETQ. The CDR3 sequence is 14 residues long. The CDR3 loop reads CTSSLGDSHYEQYF. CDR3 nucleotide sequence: TGCACCAGCAGCTTAGGGGACAGCCACTACGAGCAGTACTTC.

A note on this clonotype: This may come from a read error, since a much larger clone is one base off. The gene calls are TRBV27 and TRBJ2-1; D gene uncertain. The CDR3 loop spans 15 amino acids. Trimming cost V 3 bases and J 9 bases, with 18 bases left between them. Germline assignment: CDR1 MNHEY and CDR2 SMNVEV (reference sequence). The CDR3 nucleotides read TGTGCCAGCAGTTTGTTGTCAACCCCGTGGAGTGAGCAGTTCTTC. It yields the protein CASSLLSTPWSEQFF.

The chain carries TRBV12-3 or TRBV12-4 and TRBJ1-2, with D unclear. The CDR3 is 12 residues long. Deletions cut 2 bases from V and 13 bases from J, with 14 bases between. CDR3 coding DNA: TGTGCCAGCAGTTTACAGCCCCCTCTCTCCACCTTC. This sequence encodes CASSLQPPLSTF.

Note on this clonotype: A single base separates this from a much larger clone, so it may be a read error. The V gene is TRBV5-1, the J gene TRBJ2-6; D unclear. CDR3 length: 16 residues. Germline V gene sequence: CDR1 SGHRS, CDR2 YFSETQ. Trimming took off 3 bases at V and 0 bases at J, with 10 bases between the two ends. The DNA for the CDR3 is TGCGCCAGCAGCTCGGGTACGGTCTCTGGGGCCAACGTCCTGACTTTC. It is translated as CASSSGTVSGANVLTF.

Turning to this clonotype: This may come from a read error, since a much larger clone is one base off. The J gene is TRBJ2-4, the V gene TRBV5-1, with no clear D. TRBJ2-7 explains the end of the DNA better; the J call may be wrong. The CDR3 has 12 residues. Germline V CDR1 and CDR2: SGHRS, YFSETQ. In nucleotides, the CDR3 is TGCGCCAGCAGACAAACGAACTACGAGCAGTACTTC. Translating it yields CASRQTNYEQYF.

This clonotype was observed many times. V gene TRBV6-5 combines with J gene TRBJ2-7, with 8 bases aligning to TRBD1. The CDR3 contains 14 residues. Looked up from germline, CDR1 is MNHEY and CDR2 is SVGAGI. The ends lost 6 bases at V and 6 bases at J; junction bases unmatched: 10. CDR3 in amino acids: CASRAGGYLGEQYF. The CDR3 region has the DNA TGTGCCAGCAGAGCAGGGGGCTACCTTGGCGAGCAGTACTTC.

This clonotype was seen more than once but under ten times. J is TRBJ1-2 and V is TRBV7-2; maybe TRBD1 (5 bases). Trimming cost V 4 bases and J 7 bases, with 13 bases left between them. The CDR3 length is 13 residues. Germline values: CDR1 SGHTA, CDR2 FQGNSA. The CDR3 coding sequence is TGTGCCAGCAGCTCCCCGGGAGGGGTTGGCTACACCTTC. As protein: CASSSPGGVGYTF.

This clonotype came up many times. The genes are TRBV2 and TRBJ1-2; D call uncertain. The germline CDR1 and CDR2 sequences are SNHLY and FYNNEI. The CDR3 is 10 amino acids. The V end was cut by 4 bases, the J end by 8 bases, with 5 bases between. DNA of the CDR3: TGTGCCAGCAGTGTTGTAGGCTACACCTTC. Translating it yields CASSVVGYTF.

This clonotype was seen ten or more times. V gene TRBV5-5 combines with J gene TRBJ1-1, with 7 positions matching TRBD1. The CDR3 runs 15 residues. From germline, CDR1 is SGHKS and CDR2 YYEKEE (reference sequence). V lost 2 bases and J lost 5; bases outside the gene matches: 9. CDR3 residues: CASSLSPGGKTEAFF. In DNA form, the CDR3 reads TGTGCCAGCAGCTTATCGCCAGGGGGGAAGACTGAAGCTTTCTTT.

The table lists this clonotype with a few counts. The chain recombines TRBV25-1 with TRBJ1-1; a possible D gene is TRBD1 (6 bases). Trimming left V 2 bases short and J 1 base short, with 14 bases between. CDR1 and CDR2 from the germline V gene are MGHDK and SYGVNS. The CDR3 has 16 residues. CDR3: CASSEGQGPKNTEAFF. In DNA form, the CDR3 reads TGTGCCAGCAGTGAAGGGCAGGGGCCGAAGAACACTGAAGCTTTCTTT.